The rows below give T cell receptor beta chains drawn from one sample of a study of identifying expanded T cells in peripheral blood. Profiled with immunoSEQ multiplex PCR; TCRdb holds only in-frame clones, not every one. The sample has approximately 100,000 clones; 75% to 90% are singletons. Sample: blood. The origin of the receptors is a person aged 18 to 70 in good health. CDR3s include the opening cysteine and the closing phenylalanine or tryptophan. D genes are given only for firm matches. Only some rows state a clone size, as once, few, many or a class for expanded clones.

abundance	j_gene	d_gene	v_gene	CDR3aa	CDR3nt
NA	TRBJ2-4	NA	TRBV29-1	CSAKNPAGGYIQYF	TGCAGCGCCAAGAACCCGGCAGGGGGGTACATTCAGTACTTC
NA	TRBJ2-7	NA	TRBV10-3	CAISESRQNSYEQYF	TGTGCCATCAGTGAGTCTCGACAGAACTCCTACGAGCAGTACTTC
NA	TRBJ1-3	NA	TRBV6-6	CASSLAEHSGNTIYF	TGTGCCAGCAGCCTGGCAGAACACTCTGGAAACACCATATATTTT
NA	TRBJ2-7	TRBD1	TRBV6-4	CASSDGTAGGEQYF	TGTGCCAGCAGTGACGGGACAGCCGGCGGCGAGCAGTACTTC
NA	TRBJ1-2	NA	TRBV29-1	CSVTGAGHAPYGYTF	TGCAGCGTTACGGGGGCCGGGCATGCCCCTTATGGCTACACCTTC
NA	TRBJ1-4	TRBD1	TRBV11-2	CASSYQGGNEKLFF	TGTGCCAGCAGCTATCAGGGGGGCAATGAAAAACTGTTTTTT
NA	TRBJ2-7	NA	TRBV7-2	CASSPGQASYEQYF	TGTGCCAGCAGCCCCGGGCAGGCCTCCTACGAGCAGTACTTC
NA	TRBJ2-7	TRBD1	TRBV5-1	CASRPGQGAYEQYF	TGCGCCAGCCGACCAGGACAGGGGGCATACGAGCAGTACTTC
NA	TRBJ1-2	NA	TRBV6-5	CASSFGKNYGYTF	TGTGCCAGCAGTTTCGGCAAGAACTATGGCTACACCTTC
NA	TRBJ2-1	NA	TRBV7-6	CASRPASQYNEQFF	TGTGCCAGCAGACCGGCTTCACAGTACAATGAGCAGTTCTTC
NA	TRBJ2-7	NA	TRBV6-5	CASRILGGYEQYF	TGTGCCAGCAGGATCCTTGGGGGCTACGAGCAGTACTTC
NA	TRBJ1-2	NA	TRBV4-3	CASSQDPAATGSRYTF	TGCGCCAGCAGCCAAGATCCGGCAGCAACAGGGTCCCGCTACACCTTC
NA	TRBJ2-3	TRBD2	TRBV9	CASSARLAGEWGDTQYF	TGTGCCAGCAGCGCCAGACTAGCGGGGGAATGGGGAGATACGCAGTATTTT
NA	TRBJ1-1	NA	TRBV7-2	CASSLAGTNTEAFF	TGTGCCAGCAGCTTAGCAGGGACGAACACTGAAGCTTTCTTT
NA	TRBJ2-7	NA	TRBV7-9	CASIGGFRAYEQYF	TGTGCCAGCATCGGGGGATTCAGGGCCTACGAGCAGTACTTC
NA	TRBJ1-2	TRBD1	TRBV11-2	CASSSRNRGVDGYTF	TGTGCCAGCAGCTCCCGAAACAGGGGTGTCGATGGCTACACCTTC
NA	TRBJ2-1	TRBD2	TRBV7-9	CASSLARGSGGHYNEQFF	TGTGCCAGCAGCTTAGCGCGCGGTAGCGGGGGCCACTACAATGAGCAGTTCTTC
NA	TRBJ2-7	NA	TRBV19	CASSPTNYEQYF	TGTGCCAGTAGTCCCACCAACTACGAGCAGTACTTC
NA	TRBJ1-1	NA	TRBV4-3	CASSQDGMAGDTEAFF	TGCGCCAGCAGCCAAGATGGGATGGCCGGGGACACTGAAGCTTTCTTT
NA	TRBJ1-1	TRBD1	TRBV6-6	CATGTGHGAFF	TGTGCCACCGGGACAGGGCATGGAGCTTTCTTT
NA	TRBJ2-1	TRBD2	TRBV27	CASSPDSGGVALNEQFF	TGTGCCAGCAGTCCCGATAGCGGGGGGGTAGCATTGAATGAGCAGTTCTTC
NA	TRBJ2-1	TRBD1	TRBV30	CAWGNRDREGNEQFF	TGTGCCTGGGGGAACCGGGACAGGGAAGGCAATGAGCAGTTCTTC
NA	TRBJ1-2	TRBD1	TRBV29-1	CKPLVHGTDSYGYTF	TGCAAACCGCTCGTACACGGGACAGACAGTTATGGCTACACCTTC
NA	TRBJ2-5	NA	TRBV10-2	CASATNQETQYF	TGCGCCAGCGCTACCAACCAAGAGACCCAGTACTTC
NA	TRBJ2-3	TRBD2	TRBV4-2	CASSYLTSGNTDTQYF	TGTGCCAGCAGCTACTTGACTAGCGGGAACACAGATACGCAGTATTTT
NA	TRBJ1-2	TRBD1	TRBV7-9	CASSLEGQGVSGYTF	TGTGCCAGCAGCCTAGAGGGACAGGGGGTTAGTGGCTACACCTTC
NA	TRBJ2-3	NA	TRBV29-1	CSGGAHSSTDTQYF	TGCAGCGGGGGCGCCCACTCTAGCACAGATACGCAGTATTTT
NA	TRBJ1-1	NA	TRBV2	CASSAQGNTEAFF	TGTGCCAGCAGTGCTCAGGGTAACACTGAAGCTTTCTTT
NA	TRBJ2-7	NA	TRBV9	CASSPPEGMGGSYEQYF	TGTGCCAGCAGCCCCCCGGAGGGAATGGGAGGTTCCTACGAGCAGTACTTC
few	TRBJ2-7	NA	TRBV2	CASRDYLSEQYF	TGTGCCAGCAGGGACTATCTAAGCGAGCAGTACTTC
NA	TRBJ1-6	NA	TRBV6-6	CASSSVSGTGSPLHF	TGTGCCAGCAGTTCCGTGTCAGGGACCGGTTCACCCCTCCACTTT
NA	TRBJ2-7	TRBD2	TRBV5-1	CASSLWTSGYYEQYF	TGCGCCAGCAGCCTATGGACTAGCGGGTACTACGAGCAGTACTTC
NA	TRBJ2-7	TRBD1	TRBV27	CASSRQGAAYEQYF	TGTGCCAGCAGCCGACAGGGGGCGGCCTACGAGCAGTACTTC
NA	TRBJ2-3	TRBD2	TRBV13	CASSLGRDRVEYF	TGTGCCAGCAGCCTGGGGAGGGACCGGGTCGAGTATTTT
NA	TRBJ2-7	NA	TRBV7-6	CASSLGTEYEQYF	TGTGCCAGCAGCTTAGGGACAGAGTACGAGCAGTACTTC
NA	TRBJ2-2	TRBD2	TRBV7-2	CASTTLAGATGELFF	TGTGCCAGCACAACACTAGCGGGGGCCACCGGGGAGCTGTTTTTT
NA	TRBJ2-5	NA	TRBV27	CASSSRGRETQYF	TGTGCCAGCAGTTCCCGGGGGAGAGAGACCCAGTACTTC
NA	TRBJ2-5	NA	TRBV6-6	CASSYPTGQETQYF	TGTGCCAGCAGTTACCCGACAGGTCAAGAGACCCAGTACTTC
NA	TRBJ2-5	NA	TRBV18	CASSPPTRETQYF	TGTGCCAGCTCACCACCGACCAGAGAGACCCAGTACTTC
once	TRBJ2-1	NA	TRBV5-1	CATRVTTGNNEQFF	TGCGCCACCCGGGTCACCACAGGGAACAATGAGCAGTTCTTC
NA	TRBJ1-6	NA	TRBV7-9	CASSLSGRSLDYNSPLHF	TGTGCCAGCAGCTTATCGGGCAGGAGCTTAGACTATAATTCACCCCTCCACTTT
NA	TRBJ2-7	TRBD1	TRBV4-1	CASSQSGTDPRYEQYF	TGCGCCAGCAGCCAATCCGGGACAGATCCCCGATACGAGCAGTACTTC
NA	TRBJ2-5	TRBD1	TRBV13	CASTLTGYQETQYF	TGTGCCAGCACCTTGACAGGGTACCAAGAGACCCAGTACTTC
NA	TRBJ2-1	NA	TRBV28	CASSPWGENEQFF	TGTGCCAGCAGCCCCTGGGGCGAAAATGAGCAGTTCTTC
NA	TRBJ1-3	NA	TRBV5-1	CASSLAVPVDTIYF	TGCGCCAGCAGCTTGGCGGTGCCCGTGGACACCATATATTTT
NA	TRBJ1-1	NA	TRBV28	CASSLRLNTEAFF	TGTGCCAGCAGTTTAAGACTGAACACTGAAGCTTTCTTT
once	TRBJ2-7	TRBD1	TRBV11-2	CASRAGTAYEQYF	TGTGCCAGCAGAGCCGGGACAGCCTACGAGCAGTACTTC
NA	TRBJ2-7	TRBD1	TRBV18	CASSPPGTAYEQYF	TGTGCCAGCTCACCTCCCGGGACAGCCTACGAGCAGTACTTC
NA	TRBJ1-2	NA	TRBV6-5	CASTPWAGEGYTF	TGTGCCAGCACGCCCTGGGCAGGGGAGGGCTACACCTTC
NA	TRBJ2-1	TRBD2	TRBV5-1	CASRSLAGTNEQFF	TGCGCCAGCAGGTCACTAGCGGGGACAAATGAGCAGTTCTTC
NA	TRBJ2-2	NA	TRBV7-6	CASSPRENTGELFF	TGTGCCAGCAGCCCCCGAGAAAACACCGGGGAGCTGTTTTTT
once	TRBJ2-2	TRBD2	TRBV6-4	CASSDRAGGEYGELFF	TGTGCCAGCAGTGACCGAGCGGGGGGAGAGTACGGGGAGCTGTTTTTT